This entry describes one T cell receptor (beta chain). This clonotype was seen many times. No cognate antigen has been identified for it. Base qualities are not provided; no much larger clone lies one nucleotide away. The entry originates in a study of early T cells in non-severe SARS-CoV-2 infection (dated by TCRdb to the early 2020s). About the full investigation: Bulk RNA from unsorted whole blood was used for TCR sequencing, so alpha and beta chains could not be paired.

Reading the germline V gene gives CDR1 SQVTM and CDR2 ANQGSEA. V is pared back by 6 bases and J by 4 bases, with 16 bases lying between the germline termini. Inclusive of the bounding cysteine and phenylalanine, the CDR3 is 13 residues long. Just CDR3 DNA is preserved here, 39 bases in frame from base 1. The library was generated by 5' RACE. Sequencing instrument: NextSeq 500. In the TCR library protocol, unique molecular identifiers were attached to individual cDNA molecules to correct for PCR bias and sequencing error. Sequencing covered both TCR alpha and beta chains, and within each sample the abundances of alpha and beta sequences were tightly co-correlated. The authors' analysis ran thus. V gene, J gene and CDR3 annotation of TCR sequences was performed with Decombinator V4. TCRs were defined as expanded if a significant change between any two time points was detected under a Poisson model with p below 0.0001. TCR abundances were normalised to the total number of TCRs sequenced per sample and were expressed as counts per million. MAIT TCRs were defined by TRAV1-2 paired with TRAJ12, TRAJ20 or TRAJ33, and iNKT TCRs by TRAV10 paired with TRAJ18. VDJdb, accessed on 1 November 2021, was searched for TCRs annotated for CMV, EBV and SARS-CoV-2, and TCRs annotated for more than one antigen were excluded. In TCRdb, the public reads were trimmed at Q25 with fastp and aligned with MiXCR, with productive beta chains retained. Every distinct CDR3 protein forms one entry, paired with its most common genes and DNA. TCRdb, not the authors, supplied the V and J calls. The sample table contains about 48,000 distinct CDR3 sequences; only one count was recorded for 7% to 9% of them. The top ten clonotypes cover 4.5% to 7% of the sample.

The study was a case-control design nested within a healthcare worker cohort in London, UK, with weekly nasopharyngeal swab PCR tests and blood sampling. Healthcare workers were recruited during the week of the UK lockdown, between 23 and 31 March 2020, and followed weekly for up to roughly 15 weeks. Beyond this particular receptor, the publication reports: VDJdb matching was skewed toward anti-spike CD8 responses, so virus-specific expansions were likely underestimated and private and CD4 specificities were missed.

The clonotype was recovered from an adult who was a healthcare worker with PCR-confirmed SARS-CoV-2 infection or an uninfected control (not recorded which). The chain couples TRBV29-1 to TRBJ2-7; the D gene could be either TRBD1 or TRBD2, each agreeing at 7 bases. Source material: whole blood. CDR3 protein: CSVTGDYRYEQYF. The DNA sequence is as follows: TGCAGCGTCACAGGGGACTATAGATACGAGCAGTACTTC.